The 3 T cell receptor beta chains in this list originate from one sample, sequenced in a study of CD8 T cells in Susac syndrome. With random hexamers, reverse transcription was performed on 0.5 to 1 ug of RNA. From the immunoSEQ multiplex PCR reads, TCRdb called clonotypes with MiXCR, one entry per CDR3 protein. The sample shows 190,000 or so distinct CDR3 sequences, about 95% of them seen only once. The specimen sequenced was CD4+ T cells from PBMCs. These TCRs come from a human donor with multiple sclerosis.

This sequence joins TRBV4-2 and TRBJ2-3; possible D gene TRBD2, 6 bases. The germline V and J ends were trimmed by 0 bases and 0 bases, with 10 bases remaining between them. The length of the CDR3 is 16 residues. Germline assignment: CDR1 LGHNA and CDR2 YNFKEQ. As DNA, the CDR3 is TGTGCCAGCAGCCAAGAGCCGGGAGCTAGCACAGATACGCAGTATTTT. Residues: CASSQEPGASTDTQYF.

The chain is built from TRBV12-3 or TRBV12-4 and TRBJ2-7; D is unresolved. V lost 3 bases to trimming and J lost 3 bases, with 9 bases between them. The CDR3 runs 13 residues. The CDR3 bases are TGTGCCAGCAGTTTTTTCAGAGGCTACGAGCAGTACTTC. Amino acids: CASSFFRGYEQYF.

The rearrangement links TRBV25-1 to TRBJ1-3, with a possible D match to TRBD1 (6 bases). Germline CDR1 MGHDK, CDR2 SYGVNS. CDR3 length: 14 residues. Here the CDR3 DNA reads TGTGCTTCCAGCGGAGCCAGGGGCGGAAACACCATATATTTT. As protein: CASSGARGGNTIYF.